Sequencing of this TCR beta chain was carried out in a study of shared clonotypes between healthy human individuals. The CDR3 is made up of 14 amino acids. V shed 5 bases and J shed 3 bases, with 13 bases lying between them. Germline values: CDR1 MNHEY, CDR2 SMNVEV (reference sequence). The assay was immunoSEQ multiplex PCR, and TCRdb's table has in-frame clones only and misses some. In the table there are about a million clones, 70% to 80% of which are singletons. The origin of this receptor is a man aged 18 to 29 in good health. Some clones in this sample may be carry-over from other donors' samples. Sequenced material: memory CD4+ T cells from PBMCs. The subset here: CD45RA-negative fraction. This chain uses TRBV27 with TRBJ1-2, with a weak D call TRBD1 (6 bases). The CDR3 nucleotides read TGTGCCAGCAGTCCACAGGGACGCCACTATGGCTACACCTTC. Protein: CASSPQGRHYGYTF.